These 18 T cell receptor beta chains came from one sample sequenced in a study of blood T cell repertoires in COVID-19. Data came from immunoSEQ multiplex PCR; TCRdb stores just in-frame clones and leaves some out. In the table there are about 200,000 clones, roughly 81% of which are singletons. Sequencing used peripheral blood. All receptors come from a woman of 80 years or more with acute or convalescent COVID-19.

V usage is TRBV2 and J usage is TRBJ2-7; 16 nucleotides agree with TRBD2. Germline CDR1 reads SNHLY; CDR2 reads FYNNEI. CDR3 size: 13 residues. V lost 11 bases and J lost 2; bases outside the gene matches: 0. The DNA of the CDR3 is TGTGCCGGGACTAGCGGGAGGGCCTACGAGCAGTACTTC. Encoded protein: CAGTSGRAYEQYF. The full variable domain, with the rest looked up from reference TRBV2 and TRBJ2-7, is EPEVTQTPSHQVTQMGQEVILRCVPISNHLYFYWYRQILGQKVEFLVSFYNNEISEKSEIFDDQFSVERPDGSNFTLKIRSTKLEDSAMYFCAGTSGRAYEQYFGPGTRLTVT.

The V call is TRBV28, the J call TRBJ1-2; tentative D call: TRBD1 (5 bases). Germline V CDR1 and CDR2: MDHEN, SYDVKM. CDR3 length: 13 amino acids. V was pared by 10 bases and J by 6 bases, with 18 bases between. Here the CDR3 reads CAIRPQGHNGYTF. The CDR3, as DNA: TGTGCCATCAGGCCCCAGGGTCATAATGGCTACACCTTC.

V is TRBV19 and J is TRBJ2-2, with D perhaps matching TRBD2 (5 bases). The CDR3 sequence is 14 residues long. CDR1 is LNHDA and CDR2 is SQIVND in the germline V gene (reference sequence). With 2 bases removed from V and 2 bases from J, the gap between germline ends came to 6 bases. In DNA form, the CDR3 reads TGTGCCAGTAGTATAAGGACTAACACCGGGGAGCTGTTTTTT. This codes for CASSIRTNTGELFF.

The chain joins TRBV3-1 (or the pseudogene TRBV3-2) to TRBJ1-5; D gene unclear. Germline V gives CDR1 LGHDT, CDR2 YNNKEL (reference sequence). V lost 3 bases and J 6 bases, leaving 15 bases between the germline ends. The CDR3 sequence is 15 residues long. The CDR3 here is CASSQRLGSGQPQHF. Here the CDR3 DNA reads TGTGCCAGCAGCCAGAGGCTCGGTAGTGGTCAGCCCCAGCATTTT.

This chain's CDR3 is CASSAHDRVVGQPQHF. In DNA, the CDR3 is TGTGCCAGCAGCGCGCACGACAGGGTGGTCGGTCAGCCCCAGCATTTT. The chain employs TRBV9 and TRBJ1-5; 7 bases are shared with TRBD1. V lost 3 bases, J lost 6 bases, and 12 bases stayed unmatched. The germline CDR1 and CDR2 sequences are SGDLS and YYNGEE. This CDR3 region has 16 residues. The full variable domain, rest sourced from reference TRBV9 and TRBJ1-5, is DSGVTQTPKHLITATGQRVTLRCSPRSGDLSVYWYQQSLDQGLQFLIQYYNGEERAKGNILERFSAQQFPDLHSELNLSSLELGDSALYFCASSAHDRVVGQPQHFGDGTRLSIL.

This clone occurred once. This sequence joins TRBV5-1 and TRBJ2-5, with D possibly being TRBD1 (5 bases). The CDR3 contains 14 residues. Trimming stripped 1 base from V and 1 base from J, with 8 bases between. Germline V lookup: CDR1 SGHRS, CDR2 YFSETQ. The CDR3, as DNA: TGCGCCAGCAGCTTGAGGACAACCCAAGAGACCCAGTACTTC. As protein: CASSLRTTQETQYF.

CDR3 DNA: TGTGCCAGCAGCTTAGACCAAGGGGCCTACAATGAGCAGTTCTTC. It encodes CASSLDQGAYNEQFF. The chain recombines TRBV7-2 with TRBJ2-1; maybe TRBD1 (5 bases). The CDR3 is made up of 15 amino acids. Germline assignment: CDR1 SGHTA and CDR2 FQGNSA. Trimming shortened V by 1 base and J by 2 bases, and 9 bases separated the two germline ends.

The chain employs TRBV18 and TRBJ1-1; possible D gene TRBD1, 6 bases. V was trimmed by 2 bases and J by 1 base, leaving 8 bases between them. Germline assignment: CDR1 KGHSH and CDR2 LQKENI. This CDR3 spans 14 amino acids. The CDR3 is CASSPGGTNTEAFF. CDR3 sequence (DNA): TGTGCCAGCTCACCAGGGGGCACGAACACTGAAGCTTTCTTT. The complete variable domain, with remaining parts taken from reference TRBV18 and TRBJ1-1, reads NAGVMQNPRHLVRRRGQEARLRCSPMKGHSHVYWYRQLPEEGLKFMVYLQKENIIDESGMPKERFSAEFPKEGPSILRIQQVVRGDSAAYFCASSPGGTNTEAFFGQGTRLTVV.

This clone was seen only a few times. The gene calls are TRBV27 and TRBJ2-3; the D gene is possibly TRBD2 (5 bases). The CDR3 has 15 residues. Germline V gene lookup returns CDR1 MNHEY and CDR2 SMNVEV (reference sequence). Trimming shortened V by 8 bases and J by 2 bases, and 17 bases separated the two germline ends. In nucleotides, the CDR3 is TGTGCCAGCGGTAAATACGGGGTTCCCACAGATACGCAGTATTTT. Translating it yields CASGKYGVPTDTQYF.

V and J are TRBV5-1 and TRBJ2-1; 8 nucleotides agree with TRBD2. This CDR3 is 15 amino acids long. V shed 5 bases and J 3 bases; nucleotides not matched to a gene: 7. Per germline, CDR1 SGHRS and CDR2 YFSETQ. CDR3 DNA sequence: TGCGCCAGCAGTGATGGGACTAGGGTCTACAATGAGCAGTTCTTC. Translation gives CASSDGTRVYNEQFF. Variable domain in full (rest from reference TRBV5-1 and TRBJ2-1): KAGVTQTPRYLIKTRGQQVTLSCSPISGHRSVSWYQQTPGQGLQFLFEYFSETQRNKGNFPGRFSGRQFSNSRSEMNVSTLELGDSALYLCASSDGTRVYNEQFFGPGTRLTVL.

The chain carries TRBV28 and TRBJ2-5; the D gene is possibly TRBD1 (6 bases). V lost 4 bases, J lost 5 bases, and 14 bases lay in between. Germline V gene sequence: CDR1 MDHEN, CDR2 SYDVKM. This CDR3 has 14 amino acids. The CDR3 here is CASSSPGAAETQYF. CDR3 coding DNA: TGTGCCAGCAGTTCTCCAGGGGCTGCCGAGACCCAGTACTTC. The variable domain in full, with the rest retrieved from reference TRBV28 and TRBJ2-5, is DVKVTQSSRYLVKRTGEKVFLECVQDMDHENMFWYRQDPGLGLRLIYFSYDVKMKEKGDIPEGYSVSREKKERFSLILESASTNQTSMYLCASSSPGAAETQYFGPGTRLLVL.

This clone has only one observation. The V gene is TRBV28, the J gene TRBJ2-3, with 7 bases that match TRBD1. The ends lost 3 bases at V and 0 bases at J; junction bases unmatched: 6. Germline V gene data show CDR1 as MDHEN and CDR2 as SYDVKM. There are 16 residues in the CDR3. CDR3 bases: TGTGCCAGCAGTTTTCGGACAGGACGAAGCACAGATACGCAGTATTTT. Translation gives CASSFRTGRSTDTQYF.

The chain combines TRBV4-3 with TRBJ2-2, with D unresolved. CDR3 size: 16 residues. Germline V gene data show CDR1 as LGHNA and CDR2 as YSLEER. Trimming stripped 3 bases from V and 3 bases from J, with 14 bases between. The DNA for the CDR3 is TGCGCCAGCAGCCACGACTGGGTGTCTGACACCGGGGAGCTGTTTTTT. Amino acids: CASSHDWVSDTGELFF.

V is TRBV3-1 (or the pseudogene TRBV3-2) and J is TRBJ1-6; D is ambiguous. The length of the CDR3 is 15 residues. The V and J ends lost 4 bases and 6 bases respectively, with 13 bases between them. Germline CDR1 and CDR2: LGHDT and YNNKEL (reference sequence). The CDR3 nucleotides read TGTGCCAGCAGCCCTATGGGAGGAATTAATTCACCCCTCCACTTT. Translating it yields CASSPMGGINSPLHF.

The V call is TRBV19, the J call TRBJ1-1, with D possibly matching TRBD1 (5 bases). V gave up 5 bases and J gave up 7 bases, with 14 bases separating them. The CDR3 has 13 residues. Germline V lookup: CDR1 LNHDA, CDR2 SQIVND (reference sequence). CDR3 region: CASSARGIDEAFF. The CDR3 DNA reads TGTGCCAGTAGTGCCCGGGGGATAGATGAAGCTTTCTTT.

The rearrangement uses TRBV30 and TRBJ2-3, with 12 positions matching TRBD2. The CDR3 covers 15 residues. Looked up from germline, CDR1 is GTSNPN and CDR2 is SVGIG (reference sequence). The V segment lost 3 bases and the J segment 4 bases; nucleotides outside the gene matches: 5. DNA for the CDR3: TGTGCCTGGAGCCGACTAGCGGGAGTAGCAGATACGCAGTATTTT. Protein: CAWSRLAGVADTQYF.

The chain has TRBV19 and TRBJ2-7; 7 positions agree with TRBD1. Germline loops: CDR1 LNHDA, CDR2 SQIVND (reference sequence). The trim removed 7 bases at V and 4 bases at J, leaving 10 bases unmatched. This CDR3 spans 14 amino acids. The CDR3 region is CASKPRQGVYEQYF. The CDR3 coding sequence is TGTGCCAGTAAGCCGCGACAGGGCGTGTACGAGCAGTACTTC.

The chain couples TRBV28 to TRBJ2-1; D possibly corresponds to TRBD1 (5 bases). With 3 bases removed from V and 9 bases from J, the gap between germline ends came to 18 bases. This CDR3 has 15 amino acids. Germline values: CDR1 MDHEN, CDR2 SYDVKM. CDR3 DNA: TGTGCCAGCAGTTTCTTCCCTCCTGGGGCGGTTGAGCAGTTCTTC. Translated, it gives CASSFFPPGAVEQFF.